Below are 11 T cell receptor beta chains sequenced from a single sample in a study of cytomegalovirus exposure and HLA in healthy donors. 13 Jbeta primers and 60 Vbeta primers were used for the PCR. Assay: immunoSEQ multiplex PCR; the TCRdb copy retains only in-frame clones and omits some. The sample records 150,000 to 200,000 clones, around 80% being singletons. Sequencing was performed on PBMCs. These receptors all come from a girl under 18 in good health and CMV-seropositive.

The chain recombines TRBV27 with TRBJ1-2; the match to TRBD1 covers 9 bases. The CDR3 covers 14 residues. Germline CDR1 reads MNHEY; CDR2 reads SMNVEV (reference sequence). With V trimmed by 8 bases and J by 2 bases, 6 bases remained unmatched. Here the CDR3 DNA reads TGTGCCAGCGCACGACAGGGGGTAAACTATGGCTACACCTTC. Encoded protein: CASARQGVNYGYTF.

J is TRBJ1-2 and V is TRBV29-1; no clear D. Trimming removed 4 bases from V and 4 bases from J, with 10 bases in between. Per the germline V gene, CDR1 is SQVTM and CDR2 is ANQGSEA. The CDR3 sequence is 12 residues long. The CDR3 DNA reads TGCAGCGTTGTGAGGGAATCCTATGGCTACACCTTC. Amino acids: CSVVRESYGYTF.

V and J are TRBV5-1 and TRBJ2-3; perhaps TRBD2 as D (7 bases). The CDR3 spans 13 residues. CDR1 and CDR2 (germline): SGHRS, YFSETQ. V was cut by 2 bases and J by 4 bases, with 8 bases left in between. CDR3 amino acids: CASSLGGADTQYF. As DNA, the CDR3 is TGCGCCAGCAGCTTAGGGGGGGCAGATACGCAGTATTTT.

The chain recombines TRBV5-1 with TRBJ2-7; 8 bases align to TRBD1. CDR1 and CDR2 from the germline V gene are SGHRS and YFSETQ. After removal of 4 bases from V and 4 bases from J, the junction contained 7 bases not matched to a gene. There are 14 residues in the CDR3. Written as DNA, the CDR3 is TGCGCCAGCAGCCGTACGACAGGGGCGTACGAGCAGTACTTC. It translates to CASSRTTGAYEQYF.

This sequence joins TRBV27 and TRBJ2-3; 9 bases match TRBD1. Germline CDR1 reads MNHEY; CDR2 reads SMNVEV (reference sequence). Trimming took 5 bases from V and 6 from J; bases not matched to a gene: 6. CDR3 length: 14 residues. CDR3 region: CASSHGQGMDTQYF. For the CDR3, the DNA is TGTGCCAGCAGTCACGGACAGGGGATGGATACGCAGTATTTT.

The V gene is TRBV11-3, the J gene TRBJ2-1; TRBD2 is a possible D gene (7 bases). V lost 0 bases and J lost 7, with 10 bases in between. The germline gives CDR1 SGHNT, CDR2 YENEEA. CDR3 length: 14 amino acids. The CDR3 spells CASSLEGGDNEQFF. The CDR3 DNA follows: TGTGCCAGCAGCTTAGAAGGGGGGGATAATGAGCAGTTCTTC.

The chain combines TRBV5-1 with TRBJ1-2, with D possibly matching TRBD1 (6 bases). CDR3 length equals 11 residues. CDR1 and CDR2 (germline): SGHRS, YFSETQ. Trimming stripped 4 bases from V and 8 bases from J, with 9 bases between. The CDR3 nucleotides are TGCGCCAGCAGCCCAGGGGACGGCTACACCTTC. Encoded protein: CASSPGDGYTF.

V gene TRBV7-3 combines with J gene TRBJ2-6; tentatively, D is TRBD1 (5 bases). Trimming took off 6 bases at V and 2 bases at J, with 8 bases between the two ends. Per germline, CDR1 SGHTA and CDR2 FQGTGA. The CDR3 sequence is 14 residues long. CDR3 in DNA: TGTGCCAGCAGGCTGGGGCCTGGGGCCAACGTCCTGACTTTC. Its protein product is CASRLGPGANVLTF. Supplemented by reference TRBV7-3 and TRBJ2-6, the full variable domain reads GAGVSQTPSNKVTEKGKYVELRCDPISGHTALYWYRQSLGQGPEFLIYFQGTGAADDSGLPNDRFFAVRPEGSVSTLKIQRTERGDSAVYLCASRLGPGANVLTFGAGSRLTVL.

The J gene is TRBJ1-1, the V gene TRBV20-1; D gene ambiguous. The V end was cut by 3 bases, the J end by 2 bases, with 4 bases between. The CDR3 has 11 residues. Germline V gene lookup returns CDR1 DFQATT and CDR2 SNEGSKA (reference sequence). CDR3 protein: CSASQNTEAFF. The CDR3 DNA reads TGCAGTGCTAGCCAAAACACTGAAGCTTTCTTT.

This chain's CDR3 is CASSLGVRGNYDTQYF. The CDR3 DNA reads as TGTGCCAGCAGCTTAGGGGTCAGGGGGAATTATGATACGCAGTATTTT. V and J are TRBV11-2 and TRBJ2-3; 7 bases fit TRBD1. V lost 1 base, J lost 6 bases, and 10 bases stayed unmatched. Per the germline V gene, CDR1 is SGHAT and CDR2 is FQNNGV. This CDR3 region has 16 residues. The entire variable domain, with the rest obtained from reference TRBV11-2 and TRBJ2-3, is as follows: EAGVAQSPRYKIIEKRQSVAFWCNPISGHATLYWYQQILGQGPKLLIQFQNNGVVDDSQLPKDRFSAERLKGVDSTLKIQPAKLEDSAVYLCASSLGVRGNYDTQYFGPGTRLTVL.

The chain combines TRBV14 with TRBJ1-5, with TRBD1 matching over 8 bases. J was trimmed by 0 bases and V by 0 bases; bases with no gene match: 7. CDR3 length: 18 amino acids. The germline V gene encodes CDR1 SGHDN and CDR2 FVKESK. CDR3 loop: CASSQERGQGYSNQPQHF. CDR3 nucleotide sequence: TGTGCCAGCAGCCAAGAAAGAGGACAGGGATATAGCAATCAGCCCCAGCATTTT.